The rows below give T cell receptor beta chains drawn from one sample of a study of blood T cells in healthy people across ages. TCRdb re-called the 5' RACE reads through MiXCR, storing one row per CDR3 protein. The sample holds approximately 320,000 distinct CDR3 sequences; 25% to 30% are singletons and the top ten take 29%. Sequencing used blood. These receptors all stem from a woman aged 65 to 85 in good health. Each CDR3 is given with its conserved first and last residue. Rows give clone size only sometimes, using once, few, many, or a class for an expanded clone.

>NA|TRBV6-1|TRBJ2-7
CASETGGTGAYEQYF
>NA|TRBV20-1|TRBJ2-4
CSASGRRGAKNIQYF
>few|TRBV12-3/TRBV12-4|TRBJ1-2
CASRRTGVNYGYTF
>NA|TRBV19|TRBJ1-5
CASSMGNQPQHF
>NA|TRBV5-1|TRBJ2-2
CASSLEVGAGELFF
>NA|TRBV15|TRBJ2-5
CATSLRLIQETQYF
>NA|TRBV5-1|TRBJ1-4
CASSLEGGWIVKLFF
>many|TRBV11-2|TRBJ2-5
CASSWTGGSGETQYF
>few|TRBV29-1|TRBJ2-3
CSVRVDSRPADTQYF
>NA|TRBV28|TRBJ2-7
CASRPSGSMYEQYF
>NA|TRBV5-6|TRBJ2-5
CASSLLGLAGGKEETQYF
>NA|TRBV6-2/TRBV6-3|TRBJ1-5
CASIGTGKYRDNQPQHF
>NA|TRBV28|TRBJ1-2
CASRKQGLYGYTF
>few|TRBV10-3|TRBJ2-3
CAIQGGTDTQYF
>NA|TRBV10-3|TRBJ1-2
CAISVDRSNYGYTF
>NA|TRBV9|TRBJ1-1
CASSVGSQSNSEAFF
>few|TRBV6-5|TRBJ1-2
CASRRDGTNYGYTF
>few|TRBV18|TRBJ1-4
CASSPEGNNEKLFF
>NA|TRBV6-5|TRBJ1-1
CASSYLSRGAMNTEAFF
>many|TRBV10-2|TRBJ1-5
CASSEYGGNQPQHF
>NA|TRBV29-1|TRBJ1-2
CSARDREGGYTF
>few|TRBV7-9|TRBJ2-5
CASSRLGVGGFETQYF
>NA|TRBV20-1|TRBJ2-1
CSATVTGTSSNEQFF
>NA|TRBV6-2/TRBV6-3|TRBJ2-5
CASSREDWTQYF
>NA|TRBV7-2|NA
CASSPGVIYEQYF
>once|TRBV5-8|TRBJ1-1
CASSLKGGRTEAFF
>NA|TRBV29-1|TRBJ2-7
CSVETWRRNEQYF
>NA|TRBV7-3|TRBJ2-6
CASSLMGQGSSGANVLTF
>NA|TRBV20-1|TRBJ1-3
CSARAFGQLSSGNTIYF
>few|TRBV6-5|TRBJ1-1
CASRPPGTGPEAFF
>few|TRBV11-2|NA
CASSSLNAGTPNEQFF
>NA|TRBV7-3|TRBJ2-1
CASSLTARLGNNEQFF
>NA|TRBV4-1|NA
CASSPDLLSGSWNEQYF
>NA|TRBV5-6|NA
CASSIQGSYEQYF
>NA|TRBV24-1|TRBJ2-5
CATREDSTQETQYF
>few|TRBV3-1|TRBJ2-7
CASSQETRSYEQYF
>NA|TRBV25-1|TRBJ1-2
CASSGQERNYGYTF
>NA|TRBV7-9|TRBJ2-3
CASSSTGDSYTDTQYF
>NA|TRBV5-6|TRBJ1-2
CASSLLPGRDGYTF
>few|TRBV5-6|TRBJ2-6
CASSSVNTRAGANVLTF
>many|TRBV4-2|TRBJ2-2
CASSQDLPGQGYTGELFF
>few|TRBV9|TRBJ2-5
CASSVGLEETQYF
>few|TRBV6-2/TRBV6-3|TRBJ2-6
CASSWGGGANVLTF
>NA|TRBV30|TRBJ2-1
CAWGMPTSGSVYEQFF
>few|TRBV3-1|NA
CASSPAAGGSETQYF
>NA|TRBV15|TRBJ2-3
CATSRDTVSTDTQYF
>NA|TRBV9|TRBJ1-1
CASSVDLNTEAFF
>NA|TRBV6-2/TRBV6-3|TRBJ2-7
CASSYVAGGPLIYEQYF
>few|TRBV7-9|TRBJ2-5
CASSLSLDLETQYF
>few|TRBV20-1|TRBJ2-1
CSARKTSIAGVGYNEQFF
>once|TRBV20-1|TRBJ2-5
CSARKANQETQYF
>NA|TRBV7-6|TRBJ2-7
CASSPAVITYEQYF
>NA|TRBV7-2|TRBJ1-5
CASSPGQGSSNQPQHF
>many|TRBV14|TRBJ2-3
CASSQLIQGTQYF
>many|TRBV4-1|TRBJ1-5
CASSQDTGRNQPQHF
>NA|TRBV20-1|TRBJ2-5
CSVPGQGGETQYF
>NA|TRBV6-1|TRBJ2-5
CASSEARAGGPKTQYF
>few|TRBV9|TRBJ2-6
CASSVGYFGANVLTF
>NA|TRBV4-3|TRBJ2-1
CASSQGRETNEQFF
>NA|TRBV2|TRBJ2-7
CASGGAVASYEQYF